This TCR beta chain was documented in a study of blood T cells in healthy people across ages. As for the study in general: Template-switching capture recovered about one barcoded beta molecule per two T cells.

V lost 5 bases, J lost 7 bases, and 8 bases stayed unmatched. This CDR3 is built from 14 residues. From germline, CDR1 is SNHLY and CDR2 FYNNEI. The sample, about 10 milliliters of peripheral blood, was drawn from each donor. Isolation per sample recovered at least 6 million PBMCs. The table lists this clonotype with a few counts. The use of a sample-barcoded 5' primer and a J-beta primer mix characterized a second PCR of roughly 6 to 12 cycles. Per sample, CDR3-containing paired-end reads numbered at least 2.5 million. TCRdb independently ran MiXCR on the 5' RACE reads; one entry per CDR3 protein. Of 1.5 million to 2 million distinct CDR3 sequences in the sample, about two fifths were seen once.

This clonotype was obtained from a human donor in good health. The sequencing input was blood. V is TRBV2 and J is TRBJ2-1; 7 nucleotides line up with TRBD2. The CDR3 spells CASSKGLGPNEQFF. The CDR3 DNA reads TGTGCCAGCAGTAAAGGACTAGGGCCGAATGAGCAGTTCTTC.